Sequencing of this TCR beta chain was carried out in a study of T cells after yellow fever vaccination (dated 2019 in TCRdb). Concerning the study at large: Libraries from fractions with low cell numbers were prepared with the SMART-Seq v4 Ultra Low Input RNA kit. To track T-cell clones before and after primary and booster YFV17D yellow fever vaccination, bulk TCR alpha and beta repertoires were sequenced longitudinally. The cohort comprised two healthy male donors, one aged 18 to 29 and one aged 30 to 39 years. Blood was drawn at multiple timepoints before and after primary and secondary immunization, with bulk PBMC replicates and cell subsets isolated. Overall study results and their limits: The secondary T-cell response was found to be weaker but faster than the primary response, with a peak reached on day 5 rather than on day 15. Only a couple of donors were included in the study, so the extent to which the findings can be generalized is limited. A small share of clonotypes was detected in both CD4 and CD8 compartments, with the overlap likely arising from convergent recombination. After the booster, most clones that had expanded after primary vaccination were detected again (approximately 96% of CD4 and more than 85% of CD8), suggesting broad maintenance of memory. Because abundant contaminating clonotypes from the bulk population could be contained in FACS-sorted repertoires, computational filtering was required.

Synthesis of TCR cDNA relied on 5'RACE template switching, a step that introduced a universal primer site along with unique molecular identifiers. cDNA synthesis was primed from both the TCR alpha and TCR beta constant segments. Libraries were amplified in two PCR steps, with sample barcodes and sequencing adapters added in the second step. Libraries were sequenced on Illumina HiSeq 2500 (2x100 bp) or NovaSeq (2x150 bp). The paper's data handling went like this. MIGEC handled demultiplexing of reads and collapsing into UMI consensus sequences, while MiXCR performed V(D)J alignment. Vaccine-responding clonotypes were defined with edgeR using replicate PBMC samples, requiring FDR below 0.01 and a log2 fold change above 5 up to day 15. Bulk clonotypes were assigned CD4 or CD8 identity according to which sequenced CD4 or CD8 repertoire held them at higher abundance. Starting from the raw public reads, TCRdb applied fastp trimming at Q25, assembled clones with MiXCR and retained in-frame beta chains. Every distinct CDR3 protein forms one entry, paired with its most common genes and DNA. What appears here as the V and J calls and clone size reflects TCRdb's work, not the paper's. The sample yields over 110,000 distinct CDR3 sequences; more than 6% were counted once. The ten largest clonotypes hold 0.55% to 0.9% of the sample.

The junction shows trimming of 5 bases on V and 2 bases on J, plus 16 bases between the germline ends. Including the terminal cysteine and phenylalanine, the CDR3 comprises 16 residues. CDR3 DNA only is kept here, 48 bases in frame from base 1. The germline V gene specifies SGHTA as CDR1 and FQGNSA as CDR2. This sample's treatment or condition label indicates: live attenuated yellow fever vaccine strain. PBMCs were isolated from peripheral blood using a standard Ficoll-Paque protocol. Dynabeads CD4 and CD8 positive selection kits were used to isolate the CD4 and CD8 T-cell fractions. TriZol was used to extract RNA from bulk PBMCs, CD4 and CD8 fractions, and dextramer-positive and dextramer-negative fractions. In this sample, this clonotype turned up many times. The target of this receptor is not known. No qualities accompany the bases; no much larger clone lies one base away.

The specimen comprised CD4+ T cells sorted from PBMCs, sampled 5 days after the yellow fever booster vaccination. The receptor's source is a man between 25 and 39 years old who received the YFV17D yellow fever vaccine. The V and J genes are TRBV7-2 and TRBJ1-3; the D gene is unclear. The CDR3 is CASSPLTPTPGNTIYF. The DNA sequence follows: TGTGCCAGCAGCCCCCTAACCCCCACCCCTGGAAACACCATATATTTT.